The 22 T cell receptor beta chains listed next were all sequenced from one sample in a study of siplizumab effects on memory and regulatory T cells. The repertoire was sequenced with immunoSEQ multiplex PCR; TCRdb's copy has only in-frame clones and lacks some. Among about 75,000 clones, 90% to 95% were seen once, and the ten largest hold roughly 5%. The material sequenced was CD8+ T cells sorted from blood. Receptor source: a human donor in good health.

The chain carries TRBV30 and TRBJ1-2, with D unclear. The CDR3 loop spans 14 amino acids. In germline, CDR1 is GTSNPN, CDR2 SVGIG (reference sequence). V gave up 1 base and J gave up 8 bases, with 17 bases separating them. The CDR3 sequence is CAWSDEPPVGGYTF. CDR3 DNA: TGTGCCTGGAGTGATGAGCCCCCCGTGGGGGGCTACACCTTC. The entire variable domain, with the rest obtained from reference TRBV30 and TRBJ1-2, is as follows: SQTIHQWPATLVQPVGSPLSLECTVEGTSNPNLYWYRQAAGRGLQLLFYSVGIGQISSEVPQNLSASRPQDRQFILSSKKLLLSDSGFYLCAWSDEPPVGGYTFGSGTRLTVV.

The chain has TRBV7-9 and TRBJ2-3, with unresolved D. CDR1 is SEHNR and CDR2 is FQNEAQ in the germline V gene (reference sequence). Trimming pared 8 bases from V and 6 bases from J, leaving 18 bases between. The CDR3 consists of 14 residues. The CDR3 nucleotides are TGTGCCAGCGTCAATTTAGTCGTGTCTGATACGCAGTATTTT. This sequence encodes CASVNLVVSDTQYF.

The chain employs TRBV6-5 and TRBJ2-7; maybe TRBD2 (5 bases). This CDR3 spans 12 amino acids. V lost 4 bases, J lost 7 bases, and 11 bases lay in between. Looked up from germline, CDR1 is MNHEY and CDR2 is SVGAGI. The CDR3 sequence is CASSWGSGEQYF. The CDR3 nucleotides are TGTGCCAGCAGTTGGGGATCGGGGGAGCAGTACTTC.

The genes are TRBV6-6 and TRBJ2-2; D is uncertain. Deletions cut 4 bases from V and 1 base from J, with 7 bases between. The germline V gene encodes CDR1 MNHNY and CDR2 SVGAGI (reference sequence). This CDR3 contains 14 residues. This chain's CDR3 is CASSSLKNTGELFF. In DNA form, the CDR3 reads TGTGCCAGCAGTTCCCTCAAGAACACCGGGGAGCTGTTTTTT.

The V call is TRBV7-6, the J call TRBJ2-5; TRBD1 matches 9 bases. Germline CDR1 SGHVS, CDR2 FNYEAQ. This CDR3 comprises 14 residues. V dropped 6 bases and J dropped 4; count of bases not matched to a gene: 6. Here the CDR3 reads CASSHTGGLETQYF. The CDR3 DNA is TGTGCCAGCAGTCACACAGGGGGCTTAGAGACCCAGTACTTC.

The DNA of the CDR3 is TGCGCCAGCAGCCAAGGGGGCGGGGGGGCCTACGAGCAGTACTTC. It translates to CASSQGGGGAYEQYF. V is TRBV4-3 and J is TRBJ2-7; TRBD2 agrees at 9 bases. Germline V CDR1 and CDR2: LGHNA, YSLEER. With 1 base clipped from V and 2 bases from J, the junction kept 3 bases outside the gene matches. CDR3 length: 15 residues.

The genes are TRBV4-3 and TRBJ2-3; weak D call: TRBD1 (6 bases). This CDR3 is built from 16 residues. The germline V gene has CDR1 LGHNA and CDR2 YSLEER. Trimming removed 3 bases from V and 3 bases from J, with 16 bases in between. The CDR3 here is CASSHHTGTLTDTQYF. The CDR3 DNA is TGCGCCAGCAGCCACCACACAGGGACCTTAACAGATACGCAGTATTTT.

The chain carries TRBV30 and TRBJ1-5; the match to TRBD1 covers 8 bases. The CDR3 length is 14 residues. From germline, CDR1 is GTSNPN and CDR2 SVGIG (reference sequence). Germline trimming cut 5 bases from V and 3 bases from J; bases unmatched to any gene: 6. The CDR3 coding sequence is TGTGCCTGGGGACAGGGTTTGGCCAATCAGCCCCAGCATTTT. Protein: CAWGQGLANQPQHF.

The rearrangement joins TRBV19 to TRBJ1-5, with no clear D. The V end was cut by 6 bases, the J end by 3 bases, with 18 bases between. The CDR3 has 16 amino acids. Per germline, CDR1 LNHDA and CDR2 SQIVND (reference sequence). The CDR3 DNA reads as TGTGCCAGTAGCCCTGCACTGGGCAGATCCAATCAGCCCCAGCATTTT. Amino acid sequence: CASSPALGRSNQPQHF.

V is TRBV15 and J is TRBJ2-1, with D perhaps TRBD2 (7 bases). Germline loops: CDR1 LNHNV, CDR2 YYDKDF (reference sequence). This CDR3 has 14 residues. With 5 bases removed from V and 8 bases from J, the gap between germline ends came to 16 bases. The CDR3 sequence: CATSPERGADEQFF. CDR3 DNA: TGTGCCACCAGCCCAGAACGGGGGGCCGATGAGCAGTTCTTC.

The CDR3 reads CASSEARGGAQHF. The CDR3 region has the DNA TGTGCCAGCAGTGAAGCGAGGGGTGGGGCCCAGCATTTT. This chain uses TRBV2 with TRBJ1-5, with D maybe TRBD1 (5 bases). Germline CDR1 reads SNHLY; CDR2 reads FYNNEI. The CDR3 has 13 amino acids. The V end lost 0 bases, the J end lost 11 bases, and 11 bases lay between the germline ends. The full variable domain, with the rest looked up from reference TRBV2 and TRBJ1-5, is EPEVTQTPSHQVTQMGQEVILRCVPISNHLYFYWYRQILGQKVEFLVSFYNNEISEKSEIFDDQFSVERPDGSNFTLKIRSTKLEDSAMYFCASSEARGGAQHFGDGTRLSIL.

The gene calls are TRBV5-4 and TRBJ2-7, with TRBD2 matching over 8 bases. Germline V gene sequence: CDR1 SGHNT, CDR2 YYREEE (reference sequence). The CDR3 covers 14 residues. Trimming at V came to 1 base and at J to 4 bases, leaving 4 bases not matched to a gene. As DNA, the CDR3 is TGTGCCAGCAGCTTGTCGGGGGGGCTTTACGAGCAGTACTTC. It specifies CASSLSGGLYEQYF.

The chain is built from TRBV6-5 and TRBJ1-2, with TRBD1 identical over 9 bases. Germline values: CDR1 MNHEY, CDR2 SVGAGI. V dropped 5 bases and J dropped 7; count of bases not matched to a gene: 11. The CDR3 extends over 15 amino acids. The CDR3 here is CASSRKTGGGLGYTF. The DNA of the CDR3 is TGTGCCAGCAGTCGGAAGACAGGGGGTGGCCTTGGCTACACCTTC.

V and J are TRBV4-3 and TRBJ2-3, with D perhaps TRBD1 or TRBD2 (5 bases each). The CDR3 is 18 residues long. Trimming cost V 0 bases and J 0 bases, with 16 bases left between them. Germline V CDR1 and CDR2: LGHNA, YSLEER. The CDR3 region is CASSQDLNGAFSTDTQYF. The CDR3 DNA reads TGCGCCAGCAGCCAAGATTTAAACGGGGCCTTCAGCACAGATACGCAGTATTTT.

This clone was picked up one time. The V and J genes are TRBV7-2 and TRBJ2-5, with 7 bases matching TRBD2. Unmatched junction bases numbered 5, after V lost 6 bases and J lost 1 base. This CDR3 spans 14 amino acids. The germline CDR1 and CDR2 sequences are SGHTA and FQGNSA. The CDR3 spells CASRPWGGQETQYF. The CDR3 region has the DNA TGTGCCAGCAGACCCTGGGGGGGCCAAGAGACCCAGTACTTC.

The rearrangement joins TRBV4-1 to TRBJ2-3; D ambiguous. Germline CDR1 reads MGHRA; CDR2 reads YSYEKL. V was pared by 0 bases and J by 1 base, with 8 bases between. The CDR3 sequence is 15 residues long. CDR3 protein: CASSQDFQGTDTQYF. The CDR3, as DNA: TGCGCCAGCAGCCAAGATTTTCAGGGCACAGATACGCAGTATTTT.

This sequence joins TRBV5-5 and TRBJ2-3, with a weak D call TRBD2 (6 bases). The CDR3 has 13 amino acids. The germline CDR1 and CDR2 sequences are SGHKS and YYEKEE (reference sequence). V was pared by 3 bases and J by 6 bases, with 11 bases between. The CDR3 loop is CASSWGLGDTQYF. The CDR3 DNA sequence: TGTGCCAGCAGCTGGGGACTCGGCGATACGCAGTATTTT.

The rearrangement uses TRBV13 and TRBJ2-7, with 9 bases fitting TRBD1. V trimming: 5 bases; J trimming: 4 bases; junction bases outside the gene matches: 9. CDR3 size: 15 residues. Germline CDR1 is PRHDT and CDR2 is FYEKMQ (reference sequence). The CDR3 reads CASSPSQGAPYEQYF. The DNA for the CDR3 is TGTGCCAGCAGCCCATCACAGGGGGCGCCGTACGAGCAGTACTTC.

The CDR3 sequence: CASSLDYEQYF. DNA for the CDR3: TGTGCCAGCAGCCTGGACTACGAGCAGTACTTC. The chain carries TRBV9 and TRBJ2-7, with D unresolved. CDR3 length: 11 amino acids. Trimming took off 4 bases at V and 3 bases at J, with 5 bases between the two ends. Germline V gene data show CDR1 as SGDLS and CDR2 as YYNGEE.

CDR3 amino acids: CASSPAGGSIEAFF. The DNA for the CDR3 is TGTGCCAGCTCACCTGCAGGGGGATCTATTGAAGCTTTCTTT. The chain carries TRBV18 and TRBJ1-1; 7 positions match TRBD1. Losses at the gene ends were 3 bases for V and 7 bases for J; bases not matched to a gene: 8. The CDR3 is made up of 14 amino acids. Per the germline V gene, CDR1 is KGHSH and CDR2 is LQKENI.

The V call is TRBV7-9, the J call TRBJ2-7; possible D gene TRBD2, 5 bases. The CDR3 runs 13 residues. Germline assignment: CDR1 SEHNR and CDR2 FQNEAQ (reference sequence). Trimming shortened V by 7 bases and J by 3 bases, and 13 bases separated the two germline ends. In DNA form, the CDR3 reads TGTGCCAGCATCGGGGATATGGACTACGAGCAGTACTTC. It codes for CASIGDMDYEQYF.

As concerns this clone: A read error may account for a junction end that differs from germline. The chain links TRBV5-4 to TRBJ1-1; 11 bases are a match to TRBD1. Germline CDR1 reads SGHNT; CDR2 reads YYREEE (reference sequence). This CDR3 is 15 amino acids long. The CDR3 is CTSSPGTGGWTEAFF. The CDR3 region has the DNA TGTACCAGCAGCCCAGGGACAGGGGGATGGACTGAAGCTTTCTTT.